This T cell receptor beta chain was sequenced during a study of T cells in Graves' hyperthyroidism and ophthalmopathy. A Clinical Activity Score of at least 3, a NOSPECS grade of at least 4 and a duration under 3 months were recorded in the ophthalmopathy patients. What was amplified from RNA transcripts were TCR beta CDR3 regions. Initially, a first-round RT-PCR of the TCR CDR3 employed the HTBI primer set. TCRdb redid the calling of the multiplex PCR reads with MiXCR, one entry per CDR3 protein. The sample has about 400,000 distinct CDR3 sequences; 14% are singletons. Overall study findings and caveats: Separation of ophthalmopathy from stable hyperthyroidism was achieved by a 13 V-J model. Researchers found most expanded thyroid clonotypes above 0.001 in blood as well.

This clonotype was found many times. What it binds is not known. CDR1 and CDR2 from the germline V gene are ENHRY and SYGVKD. The CDR3 spans 12 residues. V was clipped by 5 bases and J by 4 bases, with 8 bases between them. The receptor was isolated from a woman younger than 45 with Graves' ophthalmopathy. The chain links TRBV10-3 to TRBJ1-1; possible D gene TRBD1, 5 bases. What was sequenced was blood. The CDR3 loop reads CAISTQGTEAFF. CDR3 DNA: TGTGCCATCAGTACCCAGGGCACTGAAGCTTTCTTT.